This T cell receptor (beta chain) derives from a study of T cell responses to AZD1222 COVID-19 vaccine. Germline CDR1 is SSHAT and CDR2 is FNYEAQ (reference sequence). There are 16 residues in the CDR3. Libraries were prepared by immunoSEQ multiplex PCR; TCRdb keeps only in-frame clonotypes and omits some of them. The table records some 42,000 clones, roughly 83% of them present only once. Regarding the study as a whole: The study identified only a handful of AZD1222 recipients as seropositive at baseline.

Regarding this clone: As yet, its antigen is unknown. The junction and the germline gene differ at one end; a read error may be behind it.

This TCR came from an adult who received the AZD1222 COVID-19 vaccine. This specimen was peripheral blood, taken 28 days after the second AZD1222 dose. The chain uses TRBV7-7 and TRBJ2-2; D might be TRBD1 (6 bases). CDR3 protein: CASSFGLAGATGELFF. CDR3 nucleotides: TGTGCTAGCAGCTTTGGTCTGGCAGGGGCCACCGGGGAGCTGTTTTTT.